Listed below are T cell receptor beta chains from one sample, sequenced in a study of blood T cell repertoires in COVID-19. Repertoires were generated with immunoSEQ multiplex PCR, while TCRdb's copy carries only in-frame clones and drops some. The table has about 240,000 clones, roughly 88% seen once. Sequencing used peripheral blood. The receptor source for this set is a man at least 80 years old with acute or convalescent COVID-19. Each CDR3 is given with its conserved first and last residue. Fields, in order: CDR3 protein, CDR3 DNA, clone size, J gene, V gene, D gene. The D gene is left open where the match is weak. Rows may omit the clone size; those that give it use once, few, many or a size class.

CDR3: CASSLVVRGWGQETQYF
DNA: TGTGCCAGCAGCTTAGTAGTTCGGGGTTGGGGTCAAGAGACCCAGTACTTC
size: NA
J: TRBJ2-5
V: TRBV7-8
D: NA

CDR3: CASSQAGVYGYTF
DNA: TGCGCCAGCAGCCAAGCAGGGGTCTATGGCTACACCTTC
size: few
J: TRBJ1-2
V: TRBV4-3
D: NA

CDR3: CASSSLGGGPYEQYF
DNA: TGCGCCAGCAGCTCCCTTGGGGGGGGCCCCTACGAGCAGTACTTC
size: NA
J: TRBJ2-7
V: TRBV5-1
D: NA

CDR3: CASSQASRDSGQHF
DNA: TGTGCCAGCAGCCAAGCCTCCCGGGACAGCGGACAACACTTT
size: NA
J: TRBJ1-6
V: TRBV3-1/TRBV3-2
D: TRBD1

CDR3: CASSLSRGTDTQYF
DNA: TGTGCCAGCAGCTTATCGCGGGGCACAGATACGCAGTATTTT
size: NA
J: TRBJ2-3
V: TRBV11-2
D: NA

CDR3: CSASSGVGAKNIQYF
DNA: TGCAGTGCTAGTTCAGGGGTCGGGGCCAAAAACATTCAGTACTTC
size: NA
J: TRBJ2-4
V: TRBV20-1
D: NA

CDR3: CASSRSGTAQPQHF
DNA: TGTGCCAGCTCACGATCCGGGACAGCTCAGCCCCAGCATTTT
size: NA
J: TRBJ1-5
V: TRBV18
D: TRBD1

CDR3: CASSPINQPQHF
DNA: TGTGCCAGCAGTCCCATCAATCAGCCCCAGCATTTT
size: NA
J: TRBJ1-5
V: TRBV12-3/TRBV12-4
D: NA

CDR3: CASSQDKPYEQYF
DNA: TGTGCCAGCAGCCAAGATAAGCCCTACGAGCAGTACTTC
size: NA
J: TRBJ2-7
V: TRBV4-2
D: NA

CDR3: CASRGQGHGYTF
DNA: TGTGCCAGCAGGGGACAGGGTCATGGCTACACCTTC
size: NA
J: TRBJ1-2
V: TRBV2
D: TRBD1

CDR3: CASSARLAGGLSTDTQYF
DNA: TGTGCCAGCAGCGCCCGACTAGCGGGAGGGCTAAGCACAGATACGCAGTATTTT
size: NA
J: TRBJ2-3
V: TRBV11-3
D: TRBD2

CDR3: CASSDFGGAYGYTF
DNA: TGTGCCAGCAGTGACTTCGGCGGGGCTTATGGCTACACCTTC
size: NA
J: TRBJ1-2
V: TRBV6-4
D: NA

CDR3: CASSIRDSTDTQYF
DNA: TGTGCCAGTAGTATACGGGATAGCACAGATACGCAGTATTTT
size: NA
J: TRBJ2-3
V: TRBV19
D: NA

CDR3: CASSPIPTHVHEQFF
DNA: TGTGCCAGCAGTCCGATCCCCACACACGTCCATGAGCAGTTCTTC
size: NA
J: TRBJ2-1
V: TRBV28
D: NA

CDR3: CASSPLLGTGGTGNTIYF
DNA: TGCGCCAGCAGCCCTCTGTTGGGAACAGGGGGTACAGGAAACACCATATATTTT
size: once
J: TRBJ1-3
V: TRBV5-1
D: TRBD1

CDR3: CASSFELSNTGELFF
DNA: TGTGCCAGCAGCTTTGAACTCTCGAACACCGGGGAGCTGTTTTTT
size: NA
J: TRBJ2-2
V: TRBV7-9
D: NA